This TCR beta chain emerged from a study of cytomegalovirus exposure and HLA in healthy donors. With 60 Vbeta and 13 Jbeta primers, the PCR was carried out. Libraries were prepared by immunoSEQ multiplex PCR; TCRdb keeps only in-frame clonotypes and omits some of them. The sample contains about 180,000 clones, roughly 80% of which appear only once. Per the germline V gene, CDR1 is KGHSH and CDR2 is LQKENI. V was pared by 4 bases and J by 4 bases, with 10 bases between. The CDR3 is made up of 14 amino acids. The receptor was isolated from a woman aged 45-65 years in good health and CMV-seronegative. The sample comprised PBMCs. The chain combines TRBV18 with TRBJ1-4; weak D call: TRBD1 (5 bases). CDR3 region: CASSRNQGNEKLFF. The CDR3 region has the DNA TGTGCCAGCTCACGGAATCAGGGTAATGAAAAACTGTTTTTT.